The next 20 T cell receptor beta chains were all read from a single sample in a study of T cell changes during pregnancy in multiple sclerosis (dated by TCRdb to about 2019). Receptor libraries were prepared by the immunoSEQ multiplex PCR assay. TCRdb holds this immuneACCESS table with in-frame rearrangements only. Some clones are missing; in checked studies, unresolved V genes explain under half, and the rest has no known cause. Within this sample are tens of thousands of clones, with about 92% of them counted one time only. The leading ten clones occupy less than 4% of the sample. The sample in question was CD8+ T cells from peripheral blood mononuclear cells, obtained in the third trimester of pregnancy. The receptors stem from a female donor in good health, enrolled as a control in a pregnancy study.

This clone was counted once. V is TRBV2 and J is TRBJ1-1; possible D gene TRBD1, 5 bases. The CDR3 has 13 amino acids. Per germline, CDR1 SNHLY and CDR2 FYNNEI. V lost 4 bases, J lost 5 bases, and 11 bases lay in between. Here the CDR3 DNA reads TGTGCCAGCAGTGCGTCCCGGGGGACTGAAGCTTTCTTT. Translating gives CASSASRGTEAFF. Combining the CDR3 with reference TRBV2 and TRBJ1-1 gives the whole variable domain EPEVTQTPSHQVTQMGQEVILRCVPISNHLYFYWYRQILGQKVEFLVSFYNNEISEKSEIFDDQFSVERPDGSNFTLKIRSTKLEDSAMYFCASSASRGTEAFFGQGTRLTVV.

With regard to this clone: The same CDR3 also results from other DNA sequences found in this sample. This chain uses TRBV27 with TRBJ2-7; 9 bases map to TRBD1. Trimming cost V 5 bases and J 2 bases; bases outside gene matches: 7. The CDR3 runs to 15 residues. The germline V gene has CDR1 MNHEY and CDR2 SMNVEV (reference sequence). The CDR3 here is CASSRQTGGPYEQYF. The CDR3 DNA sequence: TGTGCCAGCAGTCGACAGACAGGGGGGCCCTACGAGCAGTACTTC.

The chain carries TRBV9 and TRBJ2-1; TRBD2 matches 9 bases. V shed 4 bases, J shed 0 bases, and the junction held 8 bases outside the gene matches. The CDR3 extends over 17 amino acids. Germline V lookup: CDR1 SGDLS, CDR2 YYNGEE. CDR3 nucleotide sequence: TGTGCCAGCAGCCCGGAGCGGGGGGCTTTCTCCTACAATGAGCAGTTCTTC. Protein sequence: CASSPERGAFSYNEQFF.

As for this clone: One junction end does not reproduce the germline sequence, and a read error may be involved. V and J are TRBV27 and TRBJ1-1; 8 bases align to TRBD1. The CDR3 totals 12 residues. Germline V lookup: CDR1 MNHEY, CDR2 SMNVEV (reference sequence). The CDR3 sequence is CSIEGRGQRAFF. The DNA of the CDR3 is TGCTCCATCGAGGGCAGGGGGCAGAGAGCTTTCTTT.

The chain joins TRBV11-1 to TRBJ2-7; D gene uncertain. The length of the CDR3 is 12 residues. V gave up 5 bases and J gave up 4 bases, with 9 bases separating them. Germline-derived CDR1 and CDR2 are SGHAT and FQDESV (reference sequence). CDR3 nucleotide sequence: TGTGCCAGCAGCCTTAACAAGTACGAGCAGTACTTC. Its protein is CASSLNKYEQYF.

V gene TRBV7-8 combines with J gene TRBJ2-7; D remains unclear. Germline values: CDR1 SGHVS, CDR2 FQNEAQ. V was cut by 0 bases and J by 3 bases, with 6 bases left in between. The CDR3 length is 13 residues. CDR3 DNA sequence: TGTGCCAGCAGCTTAGCGCCGGTCTACGAGCAGTACTTC. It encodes CASSLAPVYEQYF.

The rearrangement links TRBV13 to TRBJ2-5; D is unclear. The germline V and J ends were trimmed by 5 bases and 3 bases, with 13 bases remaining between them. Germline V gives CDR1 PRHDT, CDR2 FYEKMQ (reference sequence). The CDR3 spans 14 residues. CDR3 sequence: CASSARLDEETQYF. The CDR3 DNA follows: TGTGCCAGCAGCGCCCGACTTGATGAAGAGACCCAGTACTTC.

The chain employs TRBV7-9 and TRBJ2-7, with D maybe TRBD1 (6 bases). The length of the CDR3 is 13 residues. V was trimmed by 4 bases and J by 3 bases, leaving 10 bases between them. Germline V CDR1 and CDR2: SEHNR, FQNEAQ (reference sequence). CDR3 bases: TGTGCCAGCAGCTCTGGACAGTTCTACGAGCAGTACTTC. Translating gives CASSSGQFYEQYF.

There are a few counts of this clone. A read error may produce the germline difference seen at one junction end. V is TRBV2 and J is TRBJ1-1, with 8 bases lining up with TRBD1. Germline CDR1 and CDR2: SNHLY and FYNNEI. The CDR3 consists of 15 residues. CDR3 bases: TGTGCCAGCAGCGAAGGACAGGGTGTGAACACTGAAGCTTTCTTT. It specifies CASSEGQGVNTEAFF.

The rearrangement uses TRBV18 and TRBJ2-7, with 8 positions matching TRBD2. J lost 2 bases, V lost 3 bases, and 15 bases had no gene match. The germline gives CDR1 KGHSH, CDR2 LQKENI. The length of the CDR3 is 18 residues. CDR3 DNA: TGTGCCAGCTCACCGGCTAACCGTCGGACGGGGGGGACCTACGAGCAGTACTTC. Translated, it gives CASSPANRRTGGTYEQYF.

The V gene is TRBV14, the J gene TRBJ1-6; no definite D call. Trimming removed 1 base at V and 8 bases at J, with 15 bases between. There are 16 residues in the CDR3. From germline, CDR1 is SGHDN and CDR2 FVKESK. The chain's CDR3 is CASSQGWGVGDSPLHF. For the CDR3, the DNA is TGTGCCAGCAGCCAAGGGTGGGGAGTTGGGGATTCACCCCTCCACTTT.

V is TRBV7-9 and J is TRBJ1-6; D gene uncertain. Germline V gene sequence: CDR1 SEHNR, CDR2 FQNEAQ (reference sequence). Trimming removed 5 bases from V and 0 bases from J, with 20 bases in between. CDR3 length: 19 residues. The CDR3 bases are TGTGCCAGCAGCCCTAGCGAAGGCGCTCAGAGCTCCTATAATTCACCCCTCCACTTT. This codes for CASSPSEGAQSSYNSPLHF.

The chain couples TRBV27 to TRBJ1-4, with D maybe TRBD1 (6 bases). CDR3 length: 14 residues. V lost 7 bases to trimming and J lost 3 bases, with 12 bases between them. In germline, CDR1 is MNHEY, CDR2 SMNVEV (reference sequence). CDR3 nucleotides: TGTGCCAGCAATGAGTGGGGGCCTAATGAAAAACTGTTTTTT. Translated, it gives CASNEWGPNEKLFF.

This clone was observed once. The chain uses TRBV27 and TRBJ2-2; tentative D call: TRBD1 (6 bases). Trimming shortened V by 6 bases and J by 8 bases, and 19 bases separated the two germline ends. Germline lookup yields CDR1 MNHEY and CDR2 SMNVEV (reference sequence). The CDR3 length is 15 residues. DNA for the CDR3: TGTGCCAGCAGCTTCTCAATGTGGGGGCCTGGGGAGCTGTTTTTT. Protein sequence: CASSFSMWGPGELFF.

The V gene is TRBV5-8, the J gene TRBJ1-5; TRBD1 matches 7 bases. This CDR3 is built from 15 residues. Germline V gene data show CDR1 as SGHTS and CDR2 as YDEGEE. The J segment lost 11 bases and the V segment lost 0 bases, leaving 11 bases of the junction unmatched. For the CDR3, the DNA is TGTGCCAGCAGCTTGGCGAGACAGGGAGGATCGGCCCAGCATTTT. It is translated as CASSLARQGGSAQHF.

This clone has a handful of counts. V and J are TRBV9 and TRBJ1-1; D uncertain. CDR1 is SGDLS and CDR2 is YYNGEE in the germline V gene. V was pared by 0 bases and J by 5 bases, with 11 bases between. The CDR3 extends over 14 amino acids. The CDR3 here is CASSVGATGTEAFF. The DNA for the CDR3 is TGTGCCAGCAGCGTAGGAGCTACCGGGACTGAAGCTTTCTTT.

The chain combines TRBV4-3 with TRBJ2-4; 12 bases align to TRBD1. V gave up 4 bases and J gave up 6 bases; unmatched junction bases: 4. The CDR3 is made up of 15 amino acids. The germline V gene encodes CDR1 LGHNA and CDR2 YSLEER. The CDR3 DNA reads TGCGCCAGCAGCCGGGACAGGGGGCTCGTAAACATTCAGTACTTC. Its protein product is CASSRDRGLVNIQYF.

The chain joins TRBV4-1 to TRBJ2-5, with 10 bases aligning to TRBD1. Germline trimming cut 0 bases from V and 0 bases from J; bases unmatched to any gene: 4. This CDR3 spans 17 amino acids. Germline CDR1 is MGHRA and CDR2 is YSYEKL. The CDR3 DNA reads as TGCGCCAGCAGCCAAGAGCCCGGGACAGGGGACCAAGAGACCCAGTACTTC. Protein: CASSQEPGTGDQETQYF.

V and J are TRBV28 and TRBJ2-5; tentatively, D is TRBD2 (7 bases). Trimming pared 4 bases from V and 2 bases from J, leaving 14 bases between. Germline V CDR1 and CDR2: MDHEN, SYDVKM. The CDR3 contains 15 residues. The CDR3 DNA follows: TGTGCCAGCAGTTATGCGGGGAGGGGGCAAGAGACCCAGTACTTC. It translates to CASSYAGRGQETQYF.

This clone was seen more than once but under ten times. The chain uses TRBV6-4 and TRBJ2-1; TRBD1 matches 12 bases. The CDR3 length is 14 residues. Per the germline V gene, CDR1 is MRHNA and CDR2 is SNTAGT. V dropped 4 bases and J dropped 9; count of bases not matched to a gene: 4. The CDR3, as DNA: TGTGCCAGCAGTGCCGGGACAGGGGGCTTTGAGCAGTTCTTC. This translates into CASSAGTGGFEQFF.